Below, 21 T cell receptor beta chains from the same sample are listed, as sequenced in a study of T-cell memory formation after mild COVID-19. TCRdb fed the 5' RACE reads into MiXCR, producing one record per CDR3 protein. The repertoire holds some 450,000 distinct CDR3 sequences, with about 20% as singletons. The sequencing input was PBMCs or a T cell subset sorted from them (not recorded which). The receptors here all came from an adult woman who had mild COVID-19 (a few samples of this study predate the infection). Cell type and time point are not known.

The chain carries TRBV30 and TRBJ1-1; D gene unclear. Between the trimmed V and J ends, which lost 2 bases and 4 bases, there was a span of 11 bases. The germline gives CDR1 GTSNPN, CDR2 SVGIG (reference sequence). The CDR3 contains 13 residues. The CDR3: CAWSPDPGTEAFF. The CDR3 region has the DNA TGTGCCTGGAGTCCTGACCCCGGCACTGAAGCTTTCTTT.

V gene TRBV5-4 combines with J gene TRBJ2-7, with 7 bases that match TRBD2. The CDR3 has 14 residues. The V segment lost 0 bases and the J segment 5 bases; nucleotides outside the gene matches: 5. The V gene's germline CDR1 is SGHNT and CDR2 YYREEE (reference sequence). The CDR3 loop is CASSLEASGNEQYF. The CDR3 DNA sequence: TGTGCCAGCAGCTTGGAGGCTAGCGGTAACGAGCAGTACTTC.

J is TRBJ2-7 and V is TRBV11-2; no clear D gene. Germline V gene data show CDR1 as SGHAT and CDR2 as FQNNGV. The CDR3 totals 13 residues. Trimming left V 0 bases short and J 4 bases short, with 7 bases between. CDR3 amino acids: CASSLDQWYEQYF. In DNA form, the CDR3 reads TGTGCCAGCAGCTTAGATCAATGGTACGAGCAGTACTTC.

This rearrangement joins TRBV20-1 to TRBJ2-7, with 8 bases matching TRBD1. Germline V CDR1 and CDR2: DFQATT, SNEGSKA (reference sequence). CDR3 length: 14 amino acids. Unmatched junction bases numbered 8, after V lost 5 bases and J lost 2 bases. Here the CDR3 reads CSALGQDWAYEQYF. DNA of the CDR3: TGCAGTGCTTTGGGACAGGACTGGGCCTACGAGCAGTACTTC.

The CDR3 nucleotides are TGTGCCAGCAGCTTAAGGGTGGCTAGCGGGCGCCTTGCAACTAATGAAAAACTGTTTTTT. This sequence encodes CASSLRVASGRLATNEKLFF. V is TRBV7-8 and J is TRBJ1-4; no firm D call. Germline V gene lookup returns CDR1 SGHVS and CDR2 FQNEAQ. The CDR3 totals 20 residues. The V and J ends lost 2 bases and 0 bases respectively, with 22 bases between them.

The chain carries TRBV19 and TRBJ2-5, with D perhaps matching TRBD1 (5 bases). This CDR3 contains 15 residues. V lost 1 base and J 2 bases, leaving 11 bases between the germline ends. Germline CDR1 LNHDA, CDR2 SQIVND (reference sequence). CDR3 loop: CASSIGQGPQETQYF. In DNA, the CDR3 is TGTGCCAGTAGTATAGGCCAGGGCCCGCAAGAGACCCAGTACTTC.

This clonotype was counted only a few times. The DNA of the CDR3 is TGTGCCAGCAGTTTAGAGGGCCGGTGGGGGGGTTATAGCAATCAGCCCCAGCATTTT. This codes for CASSLEGRWGGYSNQPQHF. The chain joins TRBV12-3 or TRBV12-4 to TRBJ1-5; TRBD1 is a possible D gene (5 bases). The V end was cut by 1 base, the J end by 0 bases, with 19 bases between. CDR3 length equals 19 residues.

The chain recombines TRBV6-5 with TRBJ2-7; D might be TRBD2 (5 bases). The CDR3 sequence is 14 residues long. Looked up from germline, CDR1 is MNHEY and CDR2 is SVGAGI. With 4 bases removed from V and 7 bases from J, the gap between germline ends came to 17 bases. This CDR3 is CASSLRGLEGEQYF. CDR3 bases: TGTGCCAGCAGTTTAAGAGGGTTGGAAGGAGAGCAGTACTTC.

This clonotype showed up just a few times. V and J are TRBV6-2 or TRBV6-3 and TRBJ2-5; TRBD1 aligns across 8 bases. This CDR3 region has 15 residues. In germline, CDR1 is MNHEY, CDR2 SVGEGT. Losses at the gene ends were 2 bases for V and 5 bases for J; bases not matched to a gene: 7. The CDR3 nucleotides are TGTGCCAGCAGTTACCTGACAGGGGCGAAGGAGACCCAGTACTTC. Translation: CASSYLTGAKETQYF.

This clonotype was observed a few times. The rearrangement uses TRBV7-2 and TRBJ2-1; TRBD1 matches 8 bases. The germline V gene encodes CDR1 SGHTA and CDR2 FQGNSA. The CDR3 is made up of 15 amino acids. V gave up 3 bases and J gave up 7 bases; unmatched junction bases: 8. DNA of the CDR3: TGTGCCAGCAGCTTCGACAGGGGATCGTCGAATGAGCAGTTCTTC. This gives the protein CASSFDRGSSNEQFF.

The chain is built from TRBV29-1 and TRBJ2-1; TRBD2 matches 11 bases. Per germline, CDR1 SQVTM and CDR2 ANQGSEA. The CDR3 totals 14 residues. V trimming: 6 bases; J trimming: 6 bases; junction bases outside the gene matches: 7. CDR3 DNA: TGCAGCGTGAAGGATAGCGGGAGGGCCAATGAGCAGTTCTTC. Residues: CSVKDSGRANEQFF.

V gene TRBV6-2 or TRBV6-3 combines with J gene TRBJ1-5; possible D gene TRBD1, 6 bases. Germline-derived CDR1 and CDR2 are MNHEY and SVGEGT. V shed 10 bases and J shed 1 base, with 29 bases lying between them. The length of the CDR3 is 19 residues. The CDR3 nucleotides are TGTGCCACCCCACTCAGGGACACTAGAACGGTGGGGAGCAATCAGCCCCAGCATTTT. It specifies CATPLRDTRTVGSNQPQHF.

This rearrangement joins TRBV9 to TRBJ1-4; 8 nucleotides align to TRBD1. Germline loops: CDR1 SGDLS, CDR2 YYNGEE. The CDR3 totals 14 residues. V shed 4 bases, J shed 8 bases, and the junction held 7 bases outside the gene matches. The CDR3 sequence is CASSRTGQGEKLFF. The CDR3 nucleotides read TGTGCCAGCAGCCGGACAGGGCAAGGAGAAAAACTGTTTTTT.

This clonotype was seen only a few times. This CDR3 is CASSQEIPSDEQYF. The CDR3 DNA sequence: TGTGCCAGCAGCCAAGAAATTCCAAGTGACGAGCAGTACTTC. The rearrangement links TRBV14 to TRBJ2-7; D not resolved. The germline V gene has CDR1 SGHDN and CDR2 FVKESK. V was pared by 0 bases and J by 5 bases, with 11 bases between. The CDR3 contains 14 residues. Filled out from reference TRBV14 and TRBJ2-7, the complete variable domain reads EAGVTQFPSHSVIEKGQTVTLRCDPISGHDNLYWYRRVMGKEIKFLLHFVKESKQDESGMPNNRFLAERTGGTYSTLKVQPAELEDSGVYFCASSQEIPSDEQYFGPGTRLTVT.

This chain uses TRBV27 with TRBJ2-1, with 9 bases identical to TRBD2. The V gene end was trimmed by 1 base and the J gene end by 5 bases; junction bases not matched to a gene: 6. The CDR3 loop spans 16 amino acids. Germline CDR1 reads MNHEY; CDR2 reads SMNVEV (reference sequence). Written as DNA, the CDR3 is TGTGCCAGCAGTTTATTCGGCGGGGGGGCAAACAATGAGCAGTTCTTC. This translates into CASSLFGGGANNEQFF.

The chain couples TRBV6-1 to TRBJ2-3, with D perhaps TRBD2 (5 bases). This CDR3 has 15 residues. V lost 4 bases to trimming and J lost 0 bases, with 11 bases between them. Germline loops: CDR1 MNHNS, CDR2 SASEGT. The CDR3 here is CASSVGRGSTDTQYF. The DNA of the CDR3 is TGTGCCAGCAGTGTAGGGAGAGGGAGCACAGATACGCAGTATTTT.

The chain is built from TRBV7-9 and TRBJ2-5; no firm D call. CDR3 size: 14 residues. Germline values: CDR1 SEHNR, CDR2 FQNEAQ (reference sequence). V shed 4 bases and J shed 7 bases, with 16 bases lying between them. In nucleotides, the CDR3 is TGTGCCAGCAGCTCAATCCTGACAATGGGGACCCAGTACTTC. Residues: CASSSILTMGTQYF.

This clonotype was seen more than once but under ten times. This sequence joins TRBV10-3 and TRBJ1-5, with D possibly TRBD1 on 5 matching bases. The CDR3 covers 13 residues. Trimming took off 6 bases at V and 5 bases at J, with 11 bases between the two ends. CDR1 is ENHRY and CDR2 is SYGVKD in the germline V gene. CDR3 coding DNA: TGTGCCATCAGAATAGGGGCGGATCAGCCCCAGCATTTT. This sequence encodes CAIRIGADQPQHF.

The V and J genes are TRBV5-4 and TRBJ2-7; TRBD1 might be the D (6 bases). The CDR3 loop spans 13 amino acids. V was shortened by 3 bases and J by 6 bases, with 13 bases between the two germline ends. The germline gives CDR1 SGHNT, CDR2 YYREEE (reference sequence). The CDR3 loop is CASSSTGQGEQYF. In nucleotides, the CDR3 is TGTGCCAGCAGCTCCACAGGGCAGGGCGAGCAGTACTTC.

The chain has TRBV5-6 and TRBJ2-1; 7 positions agree with TRBD2. The CDR3 is 14 amino acids. The germline gives CDR1 SGHDT, CDR2 YYEEEE. V dropped 4 bases and J dropped 2; count of bases not matched to a gene: 3. CDR3: CASSGGRAYNEQFF. CDR3 bases: TGTGCCAGCAGCGGGGGGAGGGCCTACAATGAGCAGTTCTTC. The complete variable domain, with remaining parts taken from reference TRBV5-6 and TRBJ2-1, reads DAGVTQSPTHLIKTRGQQVTLRCSPKSGHDTVSWYQQALGQGPQFIFQYYEEEERQRGNFPDRFSGHQFPNYSSELNVNALLLGDSALYLCASSGGRAYNEQFFGPGTRLTVL.

This clonotype has more than one count but fewer than ten. V usage is TRBV6-1 and J usage is TRBJ2-3, with D hard to call. Germline assignment: CDR1 MNHNS and CDR2 SASEGT. This CDR3 spans 15 amino acids. V lost 0 bases and J lost 0, with 7 bases in between. The CDR3 spells CASSEASASTDTQYF. The CDR3 DNA reads as TGTGCCAGCAGTGAAGCAAGCGCTAGCACAGATACGCAGTATTTT.